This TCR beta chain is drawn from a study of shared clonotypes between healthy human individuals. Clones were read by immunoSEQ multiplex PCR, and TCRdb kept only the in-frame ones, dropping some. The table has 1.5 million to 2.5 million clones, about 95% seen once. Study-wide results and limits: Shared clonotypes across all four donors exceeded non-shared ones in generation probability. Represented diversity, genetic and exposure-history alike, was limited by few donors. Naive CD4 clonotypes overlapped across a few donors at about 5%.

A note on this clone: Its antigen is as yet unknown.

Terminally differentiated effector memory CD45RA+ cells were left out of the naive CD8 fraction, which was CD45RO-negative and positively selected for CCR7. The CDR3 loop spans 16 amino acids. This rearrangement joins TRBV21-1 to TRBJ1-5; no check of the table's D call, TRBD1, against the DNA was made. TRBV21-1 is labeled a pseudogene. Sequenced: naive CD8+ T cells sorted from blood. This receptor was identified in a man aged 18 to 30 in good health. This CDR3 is CASTRTGVLNNQPQHF. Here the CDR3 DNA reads TGTGCCAGCACCAGGACAGGGGTTTTGAACAATCAGCCCCAGCATTTT.